The 14 T cell receptor beta chains in this list originate from one sample, sequenced in a study of long-term antiretroviral therapy in people with HIV. Survey-level immunoSEQ v3.0 assays were run. Sequenced by immunoSEQ multiplex PCR; TCRdb stores in-frame clones only, minus some. The sample lists around 21,000 clones, roughly 84% occurring once. Sequencing was performed on unsorted PBMCs, taken 0.2 years before starting antiretroviral therapy. Receptors originate from a man in his late teens or twenties with HIV.

The chain carries TRBV5-6 and TRBJ2-2; TRBD2 matches 11 bases. Trimming cost V 4 bases and J 3 bases; bases outside gene matches: 8. This CDR3 has 17 residues. Germline CDR1 reads SGHDT; CDR2 reads YYEEEE. The CDR3 DNA reads as TGTGCCAGCAGCCCCAAGGGACTAGCGGAATACACCGGGGAGCTGTTTTTT. It specifies CASSPKGLAEYTGELFF.

The J gene is TRBJ1-2, the V gene TRBV16; a weak D match, TRBD1 (6 bases). Germline CDR1 reads KGHSY; CDR2 reads FQNENV. The CDR3 is made up of 14 amino acids. V lost 0 bases and J 6 bases, leaving 11 bases between the germline ends. The CDR3 DNA reads as TGTGCCAGCAGCCAATCTCCCAGGGGTGATGGCTACACCTTC. Residues: CASSQSPRGDGYTF.

The chain combines TRBV29-1 with TRBJ1-1; D not certain. The ends were cut back, 5 bases at V and 8 bases at J, with 12 bases in the middle. Germline V gene sequence: CDR1 SQVTM, CDR2 ANQGSEA. There are 11 residues in the CDR3. CDR3 in amino acids: CSVQTQTEAFF. CDR3 sequence (DNA): TGCAGCGTTCAGACCCAGACAGAAGCTTTCTTT.

The V call is TRBV7-2, the J call TRBJ2-3; D gene ambiguous. Between the trimmed V and J ends, which lost 2 bases and 4 bases, there was a span of 4 bases. The germline gives CDR1 SGHTA, CDR2 FQGNSA. There are 12 residues in the CDR3. CDR3 DNA sequence: TGTGCCAGCAGCTTACTCTCAGATACGCAGTATTTT. Amino acid sequence: CASSLLSDTQYF.

This clone was counted a single time. This rearrangement joins TRBV27 to TRBJ1-5; D might be TRBD1 (5 bases). CDR1 MNHEY and CDR2 SMNVEV come from the germline V gene (reference sequence). This CDR3 spans 14 amino acids. Between the trimmed V and J ends, which lost 2 bases and 6 bases, there was a span of 11 bases. The CDR3 DNA reads TGTGCCAGCAGTTTACTCGGTGGGGGTCAGCCCCAGCATTTT. Its protein is CASSLLGGGQPQHF.

The chain has TRBV5-4 and TRBJ2-1; 8 bases are a match to TRBD2. CDR3 length: 14 amino acids. CDR1 SGHNT and CDR2 YYREEE come from the germline V gene (reference sequence). With 0 bases clipped from V and 5 bases from J, the junction kept 1 base outside the gene matches. This chain's CDR3 is CASSLDGGDNEQFF. The DNA of the CDR3 is TGTGCCAGCAGCTTGGACGGGGGGGACAATGAGCAGTTCTTC.

This chain uses TRBV6-5 with TRBJ2-1; TRBD1 aligns across 7 bases. The CDR3 is 15 residues long. Per germline, CDR1 MNHEY and CDR2 SVGAGI. V dropped 0 bases and J dropped 6; count of bases not matched to a gene: 5. The CDR3 coding sequence is TGTGCCAGCAGTTACTCAGGGACAGACTCCAATGAGCAGTTCTTC. It is translated as CASSYSGTDSNEQFF.

The chain recombines TRBV30 with TRBJ1-2; 7 nucleotides line up with TRBD1. Germline V CDR1 and CDR2: GTSNPN, SVGIG (reference sequence). Trimming took 8 bases from V and 5 from J; bases not matched to a gene: 14. This CDR3 spans 14 amino acids. The DNA of the CDR3 is TGTGCCGTACAAGACCCGGGACAGAAATATGGCTACACCTTC. Translating it yields CAVQDPGQKYGYTF.

The chain has TRBV28 and TRBJ1-3; a weak D match, TRBD1 (5 bases). The germline V gene encodes CDR1 MDHEN and CDR2 SYDVKM. The CDR3 runs 15 residues. V lost 3 bases and J lost 0, with 9 bases in between. The CDR3 here is CASSFTGLSGNTIYF. The CDR3 DNA sequence: TGTGCCAGCAGTTTTACAGGCCTCTCTGGAAACACCATATATTTT. The full variable domain, completed using reference TRBV28 and TRBJ1-3, is DVKVTQSSRYLVKRTGEKVFLECVQDMDHENMFWYRQDPGLGLRLIYFSYDVKMKEKGDIPEGYSVSREKKERFSLILESASTNQTSMYLCASSFTGLSGNTIYFGEGSWLTVV.

J is TRBJ2-1 and V is TRBV29-1; D remains unclear. There are 11 residues in the CDR3. Between the trimmed V and J ends, which lost 6 bases and 4 bases, there was a span of 7 bases. The germline gives CDR1 SQVTM, CDR2 ANQGSEA. This chain's CDR3 is CSVVIYNEQFF. The CDR3, as DNA: TGCAGCGTGGTTATATACAATGAGCAGTTCTTC.

The J gene is TRBJ2-7, the V gene TRBV4-1; D might be TRBD1 (5 bases). CDR3 length: 13 amino acids. The V and J ends lost 4 bases and 2 bases respectively, with 9 bases between them. Looked up from germline, CDR1 is MGHRA and CDR2 is YSYEKL. CDR3 protein: CASSLQVTYEQYF. The DNA of the CDR3 is TGCGCCAGCAGCCTACAGGTTACCTACGAGCAGTACTTC.

The chain has TRBV2 and TRBJ2-1, with 9 bases lining up with TRBD2. V lost 3 bases to trimming and J lost 7 bases; unmatched junction nucleotides: 7. The CDR3 is made up of 15 amino acids. Per the germline V gene, CDR1 is SNHLY and CDR2 is FYNNEI. The CDR3 nucleotides read TGTGCCAGCAGTGAGCGGGAGGGCCCATTGAATGAGCAGTTCTTC. The encoded protein is CASSEREGPLNEQFF.

The V call is TRBV4-1, the J call TRBJ1-5; D ambiguous. Deletions cut 1 base from V and 6 bases from J, with 13 bases between. CDR1 MGHRA and CDR2 YSYEKL come from the germline V gene. The CDR3 spans 15 residues. CDR3 sequence: CASSQVLLGSQPQHF. CDR3 DNA: TGCGCCAGCAGCCAAGTTCTATTAGGGAGTCAGCCCCAGCATTTT.

A single count supports this clone. The J gene is TRBJ2-2, the V gene TRBV28, with TRBD1 identical over 10 bases. The CDR3 extends over 15 amino acids. CDR1 and CDR2 (germline): MDHEN, SYDVKM. The ends lost 7 bases at V and 3 bases at J; junction bases unmatched: 5. Written as DNA, the CDR3 is TGTGCCAGCAAGGGGGACAGGGGTTACACCGGGGAGCTGTTTTTT. Translating gives CASKGDRGYTGELFF.